This T cell receptor (beta chain) was captured in a study of T cell repertoires in cytomegalovirus infection (dated by TCRdb to 2018 to 2020). As for the study more broadly: Alongside well-studied HLA-B-restricted epitopes, the peptide stimulations were aimed at recently identified HLA-C-restricted CMV epitopes, whose presentation resists viral immunomodulation. Donor HLA type was relevant to the analysis, because carriage of CMV infection together with the matching HLA type was indicated by public TCR beta signatures.

Beyond this particular receptor, the publication reports: The ex vivo response was dominated by HLA-C-restricted CMV-specific TCR beta clonotypes, and the single most frequent clonotype in two of eight donors was supplied by these HLA-C-restricted clonotypes. In both this cohort and an independent cohort of 350 or so donors, the cumulative frequency of public TCR beta family members distinguished carriers of CMV infection plus the relevant HLA type.

The instrument was an Illumina HiSeq 1500. Clones were called with MiXCR by TCRdb after fastp trimmed the public reads at Q25, and only in-frame beta chains were retained. Merged by CDR3 protein, the rows form single entries marked with the most common genes and DNA. The sample profile shows roughly 78,000 distinct CDR3 sequences; 40% of them were found once. The leading ten clones occupy approximately 95% of the sample. This clonotype showed up just a few times. The antigen it binds to is not known. Base qualities are missing; no much larger clone stands one base away. The sample's treatment or condition label, decoded: in vitro stimulation with specific CMV peptide epitopes to enrich CMV-specific T cells. The origin of this receptor is a human donor in good health (CMV status not recorded). Some clones in this sample may be carry-over from other donors' samples. This material consisted of CD8+ T cells from cultured PBMCs, taken from culture after CMV antigen stimulation.

In nucleotide form, the sequence is TGTGCCAGCAGTTTAGGGGGGAACGAGCAGTACTTC. Its protein reads: CASSLGGNEQYF. The chain is made from TRBV12-3 or TRBV12-4 and TRBJ2-7; the D call could be TRBD1 or TRBD2, with each sharing 5 bases. The germline ends are 6 bases apart after V is trimmed by 1 base and J by 5 bases. There are 12 amino acids in the CDR3, from cysteine to phenylalanine inclusive. CDR3 DNA is the only sequence kept; it has 36 bases, read in frame from the first base.